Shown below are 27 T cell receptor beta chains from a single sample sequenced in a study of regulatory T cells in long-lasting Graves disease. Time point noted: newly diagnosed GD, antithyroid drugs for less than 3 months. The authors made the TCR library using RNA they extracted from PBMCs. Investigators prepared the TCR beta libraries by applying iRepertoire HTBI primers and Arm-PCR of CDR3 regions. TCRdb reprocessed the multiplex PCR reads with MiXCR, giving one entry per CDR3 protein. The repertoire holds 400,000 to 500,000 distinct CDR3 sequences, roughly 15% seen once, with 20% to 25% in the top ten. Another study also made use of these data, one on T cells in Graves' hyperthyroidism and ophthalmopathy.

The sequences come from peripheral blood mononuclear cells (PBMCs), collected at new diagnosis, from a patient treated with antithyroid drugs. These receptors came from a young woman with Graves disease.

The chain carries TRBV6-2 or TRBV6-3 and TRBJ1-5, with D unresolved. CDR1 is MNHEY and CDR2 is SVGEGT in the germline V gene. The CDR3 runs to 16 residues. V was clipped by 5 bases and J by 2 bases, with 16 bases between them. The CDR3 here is CASSDGPGGGNQPQHF. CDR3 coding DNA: TGTGCCAGCAGTGACGGGCCCGGCGGGGGCAATCAGCCCCAGCATTTT.

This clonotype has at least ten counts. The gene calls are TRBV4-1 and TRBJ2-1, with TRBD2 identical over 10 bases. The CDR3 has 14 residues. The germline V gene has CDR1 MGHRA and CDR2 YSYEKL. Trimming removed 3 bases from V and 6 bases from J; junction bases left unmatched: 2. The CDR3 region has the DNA TGCGCCAGCAGCCAGCCTAGCGGGAGCAATGAGCAGTTCTTC. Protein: CASSQPSGSNEQFF.

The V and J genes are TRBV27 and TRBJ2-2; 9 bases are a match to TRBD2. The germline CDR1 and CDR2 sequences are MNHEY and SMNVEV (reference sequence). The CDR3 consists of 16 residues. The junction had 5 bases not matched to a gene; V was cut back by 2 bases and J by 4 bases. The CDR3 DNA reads TGTGCCAGCAGTTTAGAGGGACTAGCTGTCACCGGGGAGCTGTTTTTT. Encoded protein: CASSLEGLAVTGELFF.

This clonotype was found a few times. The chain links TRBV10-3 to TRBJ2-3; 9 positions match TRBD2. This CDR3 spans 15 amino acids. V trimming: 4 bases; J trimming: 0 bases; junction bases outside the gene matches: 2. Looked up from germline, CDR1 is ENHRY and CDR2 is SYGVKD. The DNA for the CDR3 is TGTGCCATCAGTGGCGGGAGGGATAGCACAGATACGCAGTATTTT. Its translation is CAISGGRDSTDTQYF.

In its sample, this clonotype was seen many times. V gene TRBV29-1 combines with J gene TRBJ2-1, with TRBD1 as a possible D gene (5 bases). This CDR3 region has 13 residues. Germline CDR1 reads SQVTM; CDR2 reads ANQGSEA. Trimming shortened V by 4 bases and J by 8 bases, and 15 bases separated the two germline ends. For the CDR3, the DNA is TGCAGCGTTGTTCTAAGCAGGGTCGATGAGCAGTTCTTC. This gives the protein CSVVLSRVDEQFF.

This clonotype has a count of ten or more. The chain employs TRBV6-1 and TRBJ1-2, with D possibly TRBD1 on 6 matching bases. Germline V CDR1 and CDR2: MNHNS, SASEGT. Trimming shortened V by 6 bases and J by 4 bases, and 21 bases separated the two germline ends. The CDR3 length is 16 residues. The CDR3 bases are TGTGCCAGCAGCCCCGGGGGAGGACAGCGAATCTATGGCTACACCTTC. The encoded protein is CASSPGGGQRIYGYTF.

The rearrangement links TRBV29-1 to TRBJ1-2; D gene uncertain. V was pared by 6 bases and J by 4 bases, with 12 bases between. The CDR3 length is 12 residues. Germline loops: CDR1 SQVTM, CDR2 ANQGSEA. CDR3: CSVELFPYGYTF. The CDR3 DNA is TGCAGCGTCGAACTTTTCCCCTATGGCTACACCTTC.

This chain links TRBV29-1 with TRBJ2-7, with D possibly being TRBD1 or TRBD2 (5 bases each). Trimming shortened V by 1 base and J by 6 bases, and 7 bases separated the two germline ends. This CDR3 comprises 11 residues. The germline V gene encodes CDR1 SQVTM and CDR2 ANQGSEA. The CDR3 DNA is TGCAGCGTTGAAGGGGGGACCGAGCAGTACTTC. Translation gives CSVEGGTEQYF.

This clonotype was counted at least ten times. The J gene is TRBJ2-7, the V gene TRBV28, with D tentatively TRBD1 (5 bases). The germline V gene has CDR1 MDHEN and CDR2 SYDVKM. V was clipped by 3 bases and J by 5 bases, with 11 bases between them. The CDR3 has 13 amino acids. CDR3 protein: CASSLAGPHEQYF. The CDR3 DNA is TGTGCCAGCAGTTTGGCAGGGCCCCACGAGCAGTACTTC.

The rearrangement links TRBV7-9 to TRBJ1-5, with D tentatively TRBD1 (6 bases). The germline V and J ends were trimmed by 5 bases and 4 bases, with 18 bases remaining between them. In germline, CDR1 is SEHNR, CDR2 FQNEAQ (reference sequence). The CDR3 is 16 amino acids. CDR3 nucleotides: TGTGCCAGCAGCGCCCTGGCAGGGGTTGAGAATCAGCCCCAGCATTTT. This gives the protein CASSALAGVENQPQHF. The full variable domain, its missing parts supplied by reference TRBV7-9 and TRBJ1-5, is DTGVSQNPRHKITKRGQNVTFRCDPISEHNRLYWYRQTLGQGPEFLTYFQNEAQLEKSRLLSDRFSAERPKGSFSTLEIQRTEQGDSAMYLCASSALAGVENQPQHFGDGTRLSIL.

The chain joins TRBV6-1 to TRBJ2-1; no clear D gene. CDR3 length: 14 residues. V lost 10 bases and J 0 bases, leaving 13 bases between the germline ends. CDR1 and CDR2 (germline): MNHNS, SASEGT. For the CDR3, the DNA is TGTGCCACCCCCAAAGGCCACTCCTACAATGAGCAGTTCTTC. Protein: CATPKGHSYNEQFF.

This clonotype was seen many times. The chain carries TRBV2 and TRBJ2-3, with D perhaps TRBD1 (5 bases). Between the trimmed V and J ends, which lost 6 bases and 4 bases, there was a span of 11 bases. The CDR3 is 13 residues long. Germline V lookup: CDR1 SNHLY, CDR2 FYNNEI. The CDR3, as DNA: TGTGCCAGCAGAGCTACGACAGCAGATACGCAGTATTTT. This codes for CASRATTADTQYF.

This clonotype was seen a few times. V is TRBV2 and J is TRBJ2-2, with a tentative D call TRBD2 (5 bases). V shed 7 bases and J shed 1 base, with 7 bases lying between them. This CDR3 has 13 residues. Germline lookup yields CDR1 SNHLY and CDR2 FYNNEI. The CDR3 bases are TGTGCCAGCATAGAGGGGAACACCGGGGAGCTGTTTTTT. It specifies CASIEGNTGELFF. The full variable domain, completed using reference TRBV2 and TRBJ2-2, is EPEVTQTPSHQVTQMGQEVILRCVPISNHLYFYWYRQILGQKVEFLVSFYNNEISEKSEIFDDQFSVERPDGSNFTLKIRSTKLEDSAMYFCASIEGNTGELFFGEGSRLTVL.

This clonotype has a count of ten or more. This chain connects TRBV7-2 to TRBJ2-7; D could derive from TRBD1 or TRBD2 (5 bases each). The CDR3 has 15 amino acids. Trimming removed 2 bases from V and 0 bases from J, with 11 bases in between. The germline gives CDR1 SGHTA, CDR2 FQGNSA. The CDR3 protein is CASSLYRDASYEQYF. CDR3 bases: TGTGCCAGCAGCTTATATCGGGACGCCTCCTACGAGCAGTACTTC. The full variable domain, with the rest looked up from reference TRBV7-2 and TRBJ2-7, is GAGVSQSPSNKVTEKGKDVELRCDPISGHTALYWYRQSLGQGLEFLIYFQGNSAPDKSGLPSDRFSAERTGGSVSTLTIQRTQQEDSAVYLCASSLYRDASYEQYFGPGTRLTVT.

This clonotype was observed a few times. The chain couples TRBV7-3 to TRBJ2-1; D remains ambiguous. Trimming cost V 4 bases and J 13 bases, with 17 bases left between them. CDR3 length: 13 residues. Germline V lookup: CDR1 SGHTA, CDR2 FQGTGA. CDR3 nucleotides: TGTGCCAGCAGCTCCTCCTCCGGGCTTTTCCAGTTCTTC. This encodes CASSSSSGLFQFF.

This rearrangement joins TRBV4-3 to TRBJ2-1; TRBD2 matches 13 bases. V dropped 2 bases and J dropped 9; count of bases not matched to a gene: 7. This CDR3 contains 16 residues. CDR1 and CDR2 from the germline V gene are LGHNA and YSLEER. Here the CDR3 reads CASSQPTSGRAPEQFF. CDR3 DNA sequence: TGCGCCAGCAGCCAACCCACTAGCGGGAGGGCCCCTGAGCAGTTCTTC.

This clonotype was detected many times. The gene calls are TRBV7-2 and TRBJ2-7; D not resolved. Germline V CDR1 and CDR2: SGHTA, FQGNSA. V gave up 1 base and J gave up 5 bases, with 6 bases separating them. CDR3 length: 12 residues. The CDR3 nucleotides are TGTGCCAGCAGCTTAGTTGTAGACGAGCAGTACTTC. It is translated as CASSLVVDEQYF.

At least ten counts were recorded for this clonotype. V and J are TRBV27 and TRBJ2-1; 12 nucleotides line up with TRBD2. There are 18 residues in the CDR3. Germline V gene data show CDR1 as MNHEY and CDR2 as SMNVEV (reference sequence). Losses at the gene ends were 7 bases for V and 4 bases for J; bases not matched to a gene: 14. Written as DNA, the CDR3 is TGTGCCAGCACCAGGACTAGCGGGATAGGTTTAGGTTACAATGAGCAGTTCTTC. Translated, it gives CASTRTSGIGLGYNEQFF.

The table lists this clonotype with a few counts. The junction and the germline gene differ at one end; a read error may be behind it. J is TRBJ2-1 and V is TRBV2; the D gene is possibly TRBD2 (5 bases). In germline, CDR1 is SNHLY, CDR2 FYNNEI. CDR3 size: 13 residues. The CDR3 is CASSEAGGNERFF. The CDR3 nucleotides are TGTGCCAGCAGTGAAGCCGGAGGCAATGAGCGGTTCTTC.

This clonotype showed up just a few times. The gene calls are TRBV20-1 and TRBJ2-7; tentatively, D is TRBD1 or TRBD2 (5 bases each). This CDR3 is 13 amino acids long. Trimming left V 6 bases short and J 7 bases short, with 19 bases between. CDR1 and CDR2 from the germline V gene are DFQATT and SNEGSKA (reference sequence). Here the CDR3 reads CSAGTGGVGEQYF. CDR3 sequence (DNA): TGCAGTGCAGGGACGGGCGGAGTGGGGGAGCAGTACTTC.

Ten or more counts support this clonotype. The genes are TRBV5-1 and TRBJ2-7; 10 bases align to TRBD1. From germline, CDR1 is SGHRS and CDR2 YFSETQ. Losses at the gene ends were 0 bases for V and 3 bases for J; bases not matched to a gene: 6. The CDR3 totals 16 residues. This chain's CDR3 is CASSLEGDRGLYEQYF. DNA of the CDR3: TGCGCCAGCAGCTTGGAGGGAGACAGGGGGCTCTACGAGCAGTACTTC.

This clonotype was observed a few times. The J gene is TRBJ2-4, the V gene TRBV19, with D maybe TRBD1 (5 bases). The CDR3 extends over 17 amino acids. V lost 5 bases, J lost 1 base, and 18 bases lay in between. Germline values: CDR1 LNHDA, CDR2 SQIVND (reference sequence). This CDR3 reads CASSPGHSSGAKNIQYF. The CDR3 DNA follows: TGTGCCAGTAGTCCAGGACACTCGAGTGGGGCCAAAAACATTCAGTACTTC.

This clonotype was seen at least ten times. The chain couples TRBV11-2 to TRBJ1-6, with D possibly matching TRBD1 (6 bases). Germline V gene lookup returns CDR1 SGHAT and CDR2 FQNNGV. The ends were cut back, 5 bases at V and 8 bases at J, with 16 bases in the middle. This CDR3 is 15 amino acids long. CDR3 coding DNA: TGTGCCAGCAGCACCCCCTTCAGGGGTCATTCACCCCTCCACTTT. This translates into CASSTPFRGHSPLHF.

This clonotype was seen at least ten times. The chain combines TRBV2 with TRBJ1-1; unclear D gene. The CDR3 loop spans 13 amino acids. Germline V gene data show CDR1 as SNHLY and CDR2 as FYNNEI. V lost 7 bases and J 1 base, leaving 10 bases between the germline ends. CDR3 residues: CASKVGENTEAFF. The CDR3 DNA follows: TGTGCCAGCAAGGTGGGAGAGAACACTGAAGCTTTCTTT.

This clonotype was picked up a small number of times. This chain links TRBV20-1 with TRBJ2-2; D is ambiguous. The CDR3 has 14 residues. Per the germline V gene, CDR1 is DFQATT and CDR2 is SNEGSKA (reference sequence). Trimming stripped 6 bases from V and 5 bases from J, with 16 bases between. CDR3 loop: CSANTPQRTGELFF. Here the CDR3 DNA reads TGCAGTGCAAACACCCCCCAGCGAACCGGGGAGCTGTTTTTT.

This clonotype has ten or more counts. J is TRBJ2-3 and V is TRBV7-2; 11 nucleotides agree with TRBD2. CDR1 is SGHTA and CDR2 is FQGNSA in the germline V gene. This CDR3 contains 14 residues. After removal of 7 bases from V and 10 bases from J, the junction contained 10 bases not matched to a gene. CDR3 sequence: CASTRGTSGGPQYF. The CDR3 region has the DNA TGTGCCAGCACCCGCGGGACTAGCGGAGGCCCGCAGTATTTT.

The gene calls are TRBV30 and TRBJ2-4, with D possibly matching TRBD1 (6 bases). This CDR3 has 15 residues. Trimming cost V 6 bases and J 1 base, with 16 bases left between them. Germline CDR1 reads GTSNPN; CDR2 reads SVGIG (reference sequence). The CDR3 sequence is CACTGLEIAKNIQYF. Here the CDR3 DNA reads TGTGCCTGCACAGGGTTGGAGATTGCCAAAAACATTCAGTACTTC.